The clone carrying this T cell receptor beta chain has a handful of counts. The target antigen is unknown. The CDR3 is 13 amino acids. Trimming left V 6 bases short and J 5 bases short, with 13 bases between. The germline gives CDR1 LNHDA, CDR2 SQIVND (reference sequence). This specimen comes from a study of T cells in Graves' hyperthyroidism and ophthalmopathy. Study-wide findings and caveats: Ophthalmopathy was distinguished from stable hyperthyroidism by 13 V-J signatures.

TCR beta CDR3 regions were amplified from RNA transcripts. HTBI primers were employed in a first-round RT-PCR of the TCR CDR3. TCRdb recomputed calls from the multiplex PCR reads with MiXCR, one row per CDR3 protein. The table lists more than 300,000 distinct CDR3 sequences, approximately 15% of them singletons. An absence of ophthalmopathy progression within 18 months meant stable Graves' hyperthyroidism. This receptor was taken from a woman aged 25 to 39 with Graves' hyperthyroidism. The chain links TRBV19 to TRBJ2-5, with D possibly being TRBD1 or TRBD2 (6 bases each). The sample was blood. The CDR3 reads CASSGLGGETQYF. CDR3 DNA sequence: TGTGCCAGTAGCGGCTTAGGGGGGGAGACCCAGTACTTC.